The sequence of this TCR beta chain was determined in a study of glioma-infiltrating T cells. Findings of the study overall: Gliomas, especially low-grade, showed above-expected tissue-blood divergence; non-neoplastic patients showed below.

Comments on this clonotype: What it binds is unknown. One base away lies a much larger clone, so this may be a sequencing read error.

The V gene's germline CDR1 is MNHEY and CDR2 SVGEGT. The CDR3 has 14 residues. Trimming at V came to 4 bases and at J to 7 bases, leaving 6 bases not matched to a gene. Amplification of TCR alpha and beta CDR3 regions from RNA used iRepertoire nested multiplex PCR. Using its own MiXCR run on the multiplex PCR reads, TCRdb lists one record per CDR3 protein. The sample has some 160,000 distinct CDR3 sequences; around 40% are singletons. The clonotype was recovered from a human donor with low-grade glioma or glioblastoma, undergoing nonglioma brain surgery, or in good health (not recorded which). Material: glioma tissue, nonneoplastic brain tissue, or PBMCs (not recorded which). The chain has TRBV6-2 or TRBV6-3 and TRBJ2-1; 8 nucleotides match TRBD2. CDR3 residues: CASSFRREENEQFF. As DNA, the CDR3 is TGTGCCAGCAGTTTCAGGCGGGAGGAAAATGAGCAGTTCTTC.